One sample yielded the 13 T cell receptor beta chains listed below, sequenced in a study of breast tumors, draining lymph nodes, adjacent tissues. TCRdb fed the multiplex PCR reads into MiXCR, producing one record per CDR3 protein. This sample carries about 180,000 distinct CDR3 sequences, roughly a third of them seen once, and the ten largest clones take around 4.5%. The lymph nodes were axillary draining lymph nodes from breast cancer patients. Sequences were obtained from axillary lymph node tissue. The receptors originated from a female donor with breast cancer. Some clones in this sample may be carry-over from other donors' samples.

Only a few counts were recorded for this clonotype. A much larger clone lies a single base off, so this may be a read error. The chain is built from TRBV6-1 and TRBJ1-4, with D possibly TRBD1 on 6 matching bases. The CDR3 covers 17 residues. Trimming took off 5 bases at V and 6 bases at J, with 22 bases between the two ends. Germline CDR1 is MNHNS and CDR2 is SASEGT. The CDR3 loop reads CASSQLRSYGGDEKLFF. CDR3 coding DNA: TGTGCCAGCAGTCAACTGCGGAGTTACGGGGGCGATGAAAAACTGTTTTTT.

This chain connects TRBV12-3 or TRBV12-4 to TRBJ2-5, with TRBD2 matching 10 bases. The CDR3 extends over 15 amino acids. V shed 3 bases and J 1 base; nucleotides not matched to a gene: 2. CDR3 in amino acids: CASSFSGGGQETQYF. For the CDR3, the DNA is TGTGCCAGCAGTTTCAGCGGGGGGGGCCAAGAGACCCAGTACTTC.

This clonotype has only a few counts. A much bigger clone sits one base away, suggesting this may be a read error. This chain links TRBV13 with TRBJ2-6; 8 positions agree with TRBD1. The CDR3 extends over 16 amino acids. Trimming took 6 bases from V and 1 from J; bases not matched to a gene: 5. Germline V lookup: CDR1 PRHDT, CDR2 FYEKMQ (reference sequence). In DNA, the CDR3 is TGTGCCAGCAGGTGGCAGGGGGCGTCTGGGGCCAACGTCCTGACTTTC. Residues: CASRWQGASGANVLTF.

Only a few counts were recorded for this clonotype. The chain links TRBV27 to TRBJ2-3, with a tentative D call TRBD1 (6 bases). The V and J ends lost 8 bases and 6 bases respectively, with 24 bases between them. This CDR3 has 16 residues. Germline V gene sequence: CDR1 MNHEY, CDR2 SMNVEV (reference sequence). The CDR3 sequence: CASRFAPATGRDTQYF. CDR3 in DNA: TGTGCCAGCCGATTCGCCCCCGCCACAGGGCGCGATACGCAGTATTTT.

This clonotype was counted ten times or more. The genes are TRBV4-2 and TRBJ1-5; D unresolved. From germline, CDR1 is LGHNA and CDR2 YNFKEQ. V was clipped by 0 bases and J by 6 bases, with 12 bases between them. The CDR3 is 15 residues long. The CDR3 DNA reads TGTGCCAGCAGCCAAGATGCCGGGTACGGTCAGCCCCAGCATTTT. It codes for CASSQDAGYGQPQHF.

The V call is TRBV5-6, the J call TRBJ1-4, with 8 positions matching TRBD1. The germline V gene encodes CDR1 SGHDT and CDR2 YYEEEE. The CDR3 length is 15 residues. Losses at the gene ends were 1 base for V and 7 bases for J; bases not matched to a gene: 6. CDR3 amino acids: CASSLMAGGIEKLFF. In DNA form, the CDR3 reads TGTGCCAGCAGCTTGATGGCAGGGGGCATTGAAAAACTGTTTTTT.

This clonotype was detected only a few times. A much larger clone is a single base away; this may be a read error. The J gene is TRBJ2-7, the V gene TRBV12-3 or TRBV12-4; 7 nucleotides align to TRBD1. Trimming cost V 6 bases and J 3 bases; bases outside gene matches: 11. CDR3 length equals 15 residues. The CDR3 DNA is TGTGCCAGCAGCTCCGGCAGGGGGATAGGCTACGAGCAGTACTTC. This codes for CASSSGRGIGYEQYF.

This clonotype has only a few counts. The CDR3 end shows no conserved phenylalanine or tryptophan, and so a read error is likely. The chain employs TRBV7-2 and TRBJ2-7; D is unclear. V lost 2 bases and J 0 bases, leaving 8 bases between the germline ends. CDR3 length: 14 amino acids. The V gene's germline CDR1 is SGHTA and CDR2 FQGNSA. DNA of the CDR3: TGTGCCAGCAGCTTACAATCCAGCTCCTACGAGCAGTACCTC. Residues: CASSLQSSSYEQYL.

This chain links TRBV6-5 with TRBJ1-2, with D possibly being TRBD1 (6 bases). Germline V gene sequence: CDR1 MNHEY, CDR2 SVGAGI. CDR3 length equals 15 residues. With 5 bases removed from V and 0 bases from J, the gap between germline ends came to 13 bases. The CDR3 DNA sequence: TGTGCCAGCAGTGGGGGGCACGCAGCTAACTATGGCTACACCTTC. It translates to CASSGGHAANYGYTF.

This clonotype was seen many times. V gene TRBV19 combines with J gene TRBJ2-7; D is possibly TRBD1 (5 bases). Trimming left V 4 bases short and J 0 bases short, with 13 bases between. Germline CDR1 reads LNHDA; CDR2 reads SQIVND (reference sequence). The CDR3 is 15 residues long. CDR3 region: CASSSVRADSYEQYF. The CDR3 DNA reads TGTGCCAGTAGTAGTGTCAGGGCAGACTCCTACGAGCAGTACTTC.

This clonotype turned up a few times. The J gene is TRBJ1-1, the V gene TRBV7-2; weak D call: TRBD1 (6 bases). This CDR3 is 15 amino acids long. The V end was cut by 2 bases, the J end by 3 bases, with 13 bases between. Germline CDR1 is SGHTA and CDR2 is FQGNSA. DNA for the CDR3: TGTGCCAGCAGCTTAAGGGGGATAACGGACACTGAAGCTTTCTTT. As protein: CASSLRGITDTEAFF.

This clonotype appeared many times. CDR3 sequence: CASSFGGRHEQYF. CDR3 coding DNA: TGTGCCAGCAGCTTTGGGGGGCGGCACGAGCAGTACTTC. The rearrangement uses TRBV7-2 and TRBJ2-7; D possibly uses TRBD1 or TRBD2 (6 bases each). Germline V gives CDR1 SGHTA, CDR2 FQGNSA. CDR3 length: 13 residues. Trimming stripped 3 bases from V and 5 bases from J, with 11 bases between. Variable domain in full (rest from reference TRBV7-2 and TRBJ2-7): GAGVSQSPSNKVTEKGKDVELRCDPISGHTALYWYRQSLGQGLEFLIYFQGNSAPDKSGLPSDRFSAERTGGSVSTLTIQRTQQEDSAVYLCASSFGGRHEQYFGPGTRLTVT.

On this clonotype itself: The germline gene is not matched at one end of the junction; a read error may be the cause. This chain connects TRBV10-2 to TRBJ1-5, with D perhaps TRBD1 (5 bases). The length of the CDR3 is 13 residues. Germline V gene data show CDR1 as WSHSY and CDR2 as SAAADI. The CDR3 DNA reads TGCGCCGGCAGTGTGGGTAGGGGTCAGCCCCAGCATTTT. This codes for CAGSVGRGQPQHF.